These 20 T cell receptor beta chains were all obtained from the same sample, sequenced in a study of shared clonotypes between healthy human individuals. Profiling relied on immunoSEQ multiplex PCR, and the TCRdb table lists in-frame clones only, not all of them. This sample has a few million clones, with more than 80% found just once. Sequenced input: naive CD4+ T cells sorted from blood. Subset indicated: CD45RA+ positively selected. The receptors derive from a man aged 18 to 35 in good health.

The J gene is TRBJ2-7, the V gene TRBV18; maybe TRBD2 (6 bases). The length of the CDR3 is 13 residues. Trimming stripped 5 bases from V and 7 bases from J, with 15 bases between. Germline CDR1 is KGHSH and CDR2 is LQKENI. The CDR3 coding sequence is TGTGCCAGCTCATTGACTAGGCTTGAGGAGCAGTACTTC. Translated: CASSLTRLEEQYF. Full variable domain (rest looked up from reference TRBV18 and TRBJ2-7): NAGVMQNPRHLVRRRGQEARLRCSPMKGHSHVYWYRQLPEEGLKFMVYLQKENIIDESGMPKERFSAEFPKEGPSILRIQQVVRGDSAAYFCASSLTRLEEQYFGPGTRLTVT.

V and J are TRBV5-1 and TRBJ2-7; 15 bases match TRBD2. In germline, CDR1 is SGHRS, CDR2 YFSETQ. This CDR3 is built from 16 residues. V lost 4 bases and J lost 5; bases outside the gene matches: 7. For the CDR3, the DNA is TGCGCCAGCAGCCAGGGACTAGCGGGAGGCTATGACGAGCAGTACTTC. As protein: CASSQGLAGGYDEQYF.

The chain couples TRBV6-5 to TRBJ2-2; D possibly corresponds to TRBD2 (5 bases). Per germline, CDR1 MNHEY and CDR2 SVGAGI. V lost 0 bases and J lost 2, with 10 bases in between. This CDR3 has 16 residues. The CDR3 reads CASSYSRAVNTGELFF. CDR3 DNA: TGTGCCAGCAGTTACTCGAGGGCGGTAAACACCGGGGAGCTGTTTTTT.

The chain has TRBV2 and TRBJ2-7, with 11 bases lining up with TRBD1. CDR3 length equals 15 residues. The V and J ends lost 5 bases and 4 bases, in that order; junction bases with no gene match: 7. Germline loops: CDR1 SNHLY, CDR2 FYNNEI. The CDR3: CASSRGGQGVYEQYF. The CDR3 region has the DNA TGTGCCAGCAGTCGCGGGGGACAGGGGGTTTACGAGCAGTACTTC.

CDR3 sequence reads: CASGPLRGTDTQYF. DNA of the CDR3: TGTGCCAGCGGGCCGCTACGGGGCACAGATACGCAGTATTTT. The V gene is TRBV6-5, the J gene TRBJ2-3; D ambiguous. The V end lost 8 bases, the J end lost 1 base, and 13 bases lay between the germline ends. The CDR3 has 14 amino acids. Germline V gene sequence: CDR1 MNHEY, CDR2 SVGAGI.

The V and J genes are TRBV11-2 and TRBJ2-7, with 7 bases identical to TRBD1. Germline assignment: CDR1 SGHAT and CDR2 FQNNGV. J gave up 6 bases and V 2 bases, and 10 bases lay outside the gene matches. The CDR3 is 15 amino acids. For the CDR3, the DNA is TGTGCCAGCAGCTTACGACAGGGCCTTCCATTCGAGCAGTACTTC. As protein: CASSLRQGLPFEQYF.

The genes are TRBV28 and TRBJ2-3; 12 nucleotides align to TRBD2. CDR3 length: 14 amino acids. Germline-derived CDR1 and CDR2 are MDHEN and SYDVKM. The J segment lost 4 bases and the V segment lost 7 bases, leaving 3 bases of the junction unmatched. Here the CDR3 reads CASTTSGGPDTQYF. As DNA, the CDR3 is TGTGCCAGCACTACTAGCGGGGGGCCAGATACGCAGTATTTT.

The genes are TRBV5-1 and TRBJ2-1, with TRBD2 identical over 10 bases. CDR1 SGHRS and CDR2 YFSETQ come from the germline V gene. The ends lost 5 bases at V and 8 bases at J; junction bases unmatched: 10. CDR3 length: 15 amino acids. In nucleotides, the CDR3 is TGCGCCAGCAGACCTAGCGGGAGCTTCGTAGATGAGCAGTTCTTC. The encoded protein is CASRPSGSFVDEQFF.

The rearrangement uses TRBV10-3 and TRBJ2-5; 7 nucleotides match TRBD2. Losses at the gene ends were 4 bases for V and 5 bases for J; bases not matched to a gene: 7. This CDR3 spans 14 amino acids. CDR1 and CDR2 (germline): ENHRY, SYGVKD. The CDR3 spells CAISVDISGETQYF. The CDR3 DNA reads as TGTGCCATCAGTGTTGATATTAGCGGGGAGACCCAGTACTTC.

The chain is built from TRBV27 and TRBJ2-5; a weak D match, TRBD1 (6 bases). The CDR3 has 14 amino acids. The V gene lost 5 bases and the J gene lost 7 bases, with 17 bases spanning the gap. Germline V gives CDR1 MNHEY, CDR2 SMNVEV (reference sequence). CDR3 sequence reads: CASSTGTSRVTQYF. CDR3 nucleotides: TGTGCCAGCAGTACCGGGACAAGTAGAGTGACCCAGTACTTC.

This sequence joins TRBV10-1 and TRBJ2-2; no reliable D call. V lost 6 bases and J 7 bases, leaving 12 bases between the germline ends. The germline CDR1 and CDR2 sequences are WNHNN and SYGVQD (reference sequence). The CDR3 sequence is 13 residues long. In DNA form, the CDR3 reads TGCGCCAGCAGGGCCGAGAACGGCGGGGAGCTGTTTTTT. It translates to CASRAENGGELFF.

The gene calls are TRBV30 and TRBJ1-2; D is undetermined. The length of the CDR3 is 16 residues. Germline V lookup: CDR1 GTSNPN, CDR2 SVGIG (reference sequence). V lost 2 bases to trimming and J lost 3 bases, with 19 bases between them. The CDR3 region is CAWSSTNKIGDYGYTF. The CDR3 DNA reads as TGTGCCTGGAGTTCCACTAATAAGATCGGGGACTATGGCTACACCTTC.

This clone was seen a handful of times. The J gene is TRBJ2-7, the V gene TRBV10-1; a weak D match, TRBD2 (5 bases). This CDR3 comprises 13 residues. Germline CDR1 WNHNN, CDR2 SYGVQD (reference sequence). Trimming took off 3 bases at V and 3 bases at J, with 9 bases between the two ends. The CDR3 loop reads CASSDSGIYEQYF. The CDR3 DNA follows: TGCGCCAGCAGTGATTCGGGGATCTACGAGCAGTACTTC.

V and J are TRBV5-1 and TRBJ2-5; D possibly corresponds to TRBD1 (6 bases). Trimming pared 1 base from V and 6 bases from J, leaving 13 bases between. The CDR3 loop spans 14 amino acids. Germline CDR1 and CDR2: SGHRS and YFSETQ. The CDR3 sequence is CASSLFKQGKTQYF. In DNA form, the CDR3 reads TGCGCCAGCAGCTTGTTTAAACAGGGAAAGACCCAGTACTTC.

This clone was seen just once. The chain has TRBV7-3 and TRBJ2-7, with a tentative D call TRBD1 (5 bases). Germline V gene sequence: CDR1 SGHTA, CDR2 FQGTGA. The CDR3 runs 13 residues. The V and J ends lost 5 bases and 8 bases respectively, with 16 bases between them. The CDR3 here is CASSPSQGLQQYF. In DNA, the CDR3 is TGTGCCAGCAGCCCATCGCAGGGTTTACAGCAGTACTTC.

A word on this clone: Other DNA variants within this sample encode the same CDR3. This chain joins TRBV7-2 and TRBJ2-3; 9 nucleotides match TRBD2. The length of the CDR3 is 15 residues. Germline CDR1 SGHTA, CDR2 FQGNSA. Losses at the gene ends were 3 bases for V and 3 bases for J; bases not matched to a gene: 4. CDR3 bases: TGTGCCAGCAGCTTTTTAGCGGGGGTGACAGATACGCAGTATTTT. Amino acids: CASSFLAGVTDTQYF.

CDR3 protein: CASSEQESYGYTF. Here the CDR3 DNA reads TGCGCCAGCAGCGAACAGGAGTCCTATGGCTACACCTTC. The chain combines TRBV5-1 with TRBJ1-2; D may be TRBD1 (5 bases). Trimming removed 4 bases from V and 4 bases from J, with 11 bases in between. Germline V gives CDR1 SGHRS, CDR2 YFSETQ. This CDR3 has 13 amino acids.

V is TRBV29-1 and J is TRBJ2-2, with TRBD2 matching over 8 bases. The germline V gene encodes CDR1 SQVTM and CDR2 ANQGSEA. The CDR3 runs 14 residues. The V and J ends lost 8 bases and 4 bases, in that order; junction bases with no gene match: 9. The CDR3 coding sequence is TGCAGCTGTTCAACACTAGCGGTCACCGGGGAGCTGTTTTTT. Protein sequence: CSCSTLAVTGELFF.

The chain recombines TRBV7-3 with TRBJ2-2; 8 nucleotides match TRBD1. V shed 5 bases and J 0 bases; nucleotides not matched to a gene: 5. The CDR3 is 16 amino acids. The V gene's germline CDR1 is SGHTA and CDR2 FQGTGA. The CDR3 spells CASSPRQGSNTGELFF. The CDR3 nucleotides are TGTGCCAGCAGCCCCCGACAGGGGTCGAACACCGGGGAGCTGTTTTTT. The full variable domain, in which reference TRBV7-3 and TRBJ2-2 provide the parts outside the CDR3, is GAGVSQTPSNKVTEKGKYVELRCDPISGHTALYWYRQSLGQGPEFLIYFQGTGAADDSGLPNDRFFAVRPEGSVSTLKIQRTERGDSAVYLCASSPRQGSNTGELFFGEGSRLTVL.

The chain uses TRBV18 and TRBJ1-1; 9 bases map to TRBD1. The CDR3 is 14 amino acids. Trimming cost V 3 bases and J 3 bases; bases outside gene matches: 2. The V gene's germline CDR1 is KGHSH and CDR2 LQKENI. For the CDR3, the DNA is TGTGCCAGCTCACCTGGGACAGGGCACACTGAAGCTTTCTTT. Translated: CASSPGTGHTEAFF.